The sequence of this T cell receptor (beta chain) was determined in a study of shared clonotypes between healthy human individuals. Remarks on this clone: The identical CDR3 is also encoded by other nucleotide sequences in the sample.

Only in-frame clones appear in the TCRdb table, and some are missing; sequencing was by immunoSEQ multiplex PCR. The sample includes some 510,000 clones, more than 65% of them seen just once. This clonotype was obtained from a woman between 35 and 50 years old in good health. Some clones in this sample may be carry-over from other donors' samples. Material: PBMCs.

The CDR3 DNA reads as TGTGCCAGCGGTCGTGGCACAGATACGCAGTATTTT. Translation gives CASGRGTDTQYF. This sequence joins TRBV2 and TRBJ2-3; D not resolved. CDR3 length: 12 residues. V lost 8 bases, J lost 1 base, and 7 bases lay in between. Germline CDR1 is SNHLY and CDR2 is FYNNEI.